Listed below are T cell receptor beta chains from one sample, sequenced in a study of shared clonotypes between healthy human individuals. The assay was immunoSEQ multiplex PCR, and TCRdb's table has in-frame clones only and misses some. The table lists fewer than 1.4 million clones, 78% of them singletons. Sequencing was carried out using memory CD4+ T cells from PBMCs. These receptors all stem from a man aged 18 to 30 in good health. Some clones in this sample may be carry-over from other donors' samples. CDR3s include the opening cysteine and the closing phenylalanine or tryptophan. The D gene is left open where the match is weak. Where a row states a size, it is once, few, many or the class of an expanded clone; other rows omit it.

d_gene,abundance,v_gene,j_gene,CDR3nt,CDR3aa
.,once,TRBV5-8,TRBJ1-4,TGTGCCAGCAGCCGTGGGACACAGGCAACTAATGAAAAACTGTTTTTT,CASSRGTQATNEKLFF
.,.,TRBV5-1,TRBJ2-5,TGCGCCAGCAGCTTGGGTAATTCTCACCAAGAGACCCAGTACTTC,CASSLGNSHQETQYF
.,.,TRBV28,TRBJ2-7,TGTGCCAGCAGTGGTGGAGGGGCGGATCCCTACGAGCAGTACTTC,CASSGGGADPYEQYF
.,.,TRBV13,TRBJ2-2,TGTGCCAGCAGCCCAGACATGGGCACCGGGGAGCTGTTTTTT,CASSPDMGTGELFF
.,.,TRBV18,TRBJ2-7,TGTGCCAGCTCACCTGGTTTAATAGCCTACGAGCAGTACTTC,CASSPGLIAYEQYF
.,few,TRBV28,TRBJ1-1,TGTGCCAGCAGTTTATTGAGTAAAGCTTTCTTT,CASSLLSKAFF
.,.,TRBV5-1,TRBJ2-5,TGCGCCAGCAGCCCCACGACGGGAGAAGAGACCCAGTACTTC,CASSPTTGEETQYF
.,.,TRBV7-3,TRBJ2-1,TGTGCCAGCAGCCAACACCCCGAGCCCTACAATGAGCAGTTCTTC,CASSQHPEPYNEQFF
TRBD2,.,TRBV5-6,TRBJ2-7,TGTGCCAGCAGCTTGGCACTAGCGGGAGGGAGTCACGAGCAGTACTTC,CASSLALAGGSHEQYF
TRBD2,.,TRBV25-1,TRBJ2-5,TGTGCCAGCAGCAGAGGGACTAGCGGGTACCAAGAGACCCAGTACTTC,CASSRGTSGYQETQYF
.,.,TRBV7-9,TRBJ2-7,TGTGCCAGCAGCTTAGCGGGCAGATCCTACGAGCAGTACTTC,CASSLAGRSYEQYF
.,once,TRBV15,TRBJ2-7,TGTGCCACCAGCAGAAGGGACGGAGACTACGAGCAGTACTTC,CATSRRDGDYEQYF
.,.,TRBV27,TRBJ2-5,TGTGCCAGCAGACAACTCGACAGAGACCAAGAGACCCAGTACTTC,CASRQLDRDQETQYF
TRBD1,.,TRBV5-1,TRBJ1-2,TGCGCCAGCAGATACTGGGACAGCCCATATGGCTACACCTTC,CASRYWDSPYGYTF
TRBD2,.,TRBV4-3,TRBJ2-1,TGCGCCAGCAGCCTAACTCTAGCGGGAACGGTGGGCAATGAGCAGTTCTTC,CASSLTLAGTVGNEQFF
.,.,TRBV5-1,TRBJ2-5,TGCGCCAGCAGCAGACCCCAAGAGACCCAGTACTTC,CASSRPQETQYF
.,.,TRBV28,TRBJ2-3,TGTGCCAGCGGTAGCACAGATACGCAGTATTTT,CASGSTDTQYF
TRBD2,once,TRBV29-1,TRBJ2-1,TGCAGCGCTCTAGCGGGAGGCACCTACAATGAGCAGTTCTTC,CSALAGGTYNEQFF
TRBD2,many,TRBV30,TRBJ2-3,TGTGCCTGGAGTCCAGCTAGCGGGAGGGTCACAGATACGCAGTATTTT,CAWSPASGRVTDTQYF
.,.,TRBV5-8,TRBJ1-1,TGTGCCAGCAGCTCGGACGGGTACACTGAAGCTTTCTTT,CASSSDGYTEAFF
.,.,TRBV7-9,TRBJ2-7,TGTGCCAGCACCTCTGGGTACGAGCAGTACTTC,CASTSGYEQYF
TRBD1,once,TRBV11-1,TRBJ1-1,TGTGCCAGCAGCCTGACAGGGGAGGACACTGAAGCTTTCTTT,CASSLTGEDTEAFF
.,few,TRBV4-2,TRBJ2-1,TGTGCCAGCAGCCGACAGCCCGATAGCGGCGCCTACAATGAGCAGTTCTTC,CASSRQPDSGAYNEQFF
.,.,TRBV4-1,TRBJ2-7,TGCGCCAGCAGCCAAGTCGGCAGCTACTACGAGCAGTACTTC,CASSQVGSYYEQYF
.,many,TRBV6-1,TRBJ1-2,TGTGCCAGCAGTGAAAGGGAGCGCGCTAACTATGGCTACACCTTC,CASSERERANYGYTF
.,.,TRBV5-1,TRBJ2-7,TGCGCCAGCAGCCAAAGCGGAACCTACAAGGTAGAGCAGTACTTC,CASSQSGTYKVEQYF
.,.,TRBV18,TRBJ1-1,TGTGCCAGCTCGAAAAGTCAAACTGAAGCTTTCTTT,CASSKSQTEAFF
.,.,TRBV27,TRBJ2-1,TGTGCCAGCAGTTCCCACGGCGGAGACAATGAGCAGTTCTTC,CASSSHGGDNEQFF
.,once,TRBV27,TRBJ2-2,TGTGCCAGCAGTCCCCGGGGGTCGACCGGGGAGCTGTTTTTT,CASSPRGSTGELFF
TRBD2,once,TRBV27,TRBJ2-7,TGTGCCAGCAGTAAGCGACTAGCGTTAGAACCAACCTACGAGCAGTACTTC,CASSKRLALEPTYEQYF
.,.,TRBV21-1,TRBJ1-2,TGTGCCAGCAGCAAAGGGGGGGTTTACTATGGCTACACCTTC,CASSKGGVYYGYTF
TRBD2,once,TRBV11-2,TRBJ2-7,TGTGCCAGCAGCCTCAGACTTCTAGCGGGCTACGAGCAGTACTTC,CASSLRLLAGYEQYF
.,.,TRBV8-2,TRBJ2-6,TGTGGCACAAACGCGATAACACAAAGTCGGGCCAACGTCCTGACTTTC,CGTNAITQSRANVLTF
.,.,TRBV14,TRBJ2-7,TGTGCCAGCAGCCAAGCCGGGGAGCAGCGGAGAGGCGAGCAGTACTTC,CASSQAGEQRRGEQYF
.,.,TRBV7-6,TRBJ2-7,TGTGCCAGCAGCTTAAGTAGGTCCTACGAGCAGTACTTC,CASSLSRSYEQYF